Below are 9 T cell receptor beta chains sequenced from a single sample in a study of T cell repertoires in cytomegalovirus infection. TCRdb reanalysed the reads using MiXCR and keeps one entry per CDR3 protein. The sample includes roughly 250,000 distinct CDR3 sequences, around 12% of them seen just once. The sample comprised PBMCs. The receptor source for this set is a human donor in good health (CMV status not recorded). Some clones in this sample may be carry-over from other donors' samples.

The chain joins TRBV4-2 to TRBJ2-3; 7 bases fit TRBD2. Germline trimming cut 0 bases from V and 7 bases from J; bases unmatched to any gene: 13. Germline V lookup: CDR1 LGHNA, CDR2 YNFKEQ. The length of the CDR3 is 17 residues. In DNA, the CDR3 is TGTGCCAGCAGCCAAGATCGGAGCGGGGACTCAGGATATACGCAGTATTTT. Residues: CASSQDRSGDSGYTQYF.

In its sample, this clonotype was seen many times. The chain employs TRBV7-9 and TRBJ1-4, with 8 bases lining up with TRBD1. This CDR3 has 14 amino acids. CDR1 SEHNR and CDR2 FQNEAQ come from the germline V gene (reference sequence). V lost 5 bases, J lost 6 bases, and 5 bases stayed unmatched. This CDR3 is CASSAGGADEKLFF. The CDR3 nucleotides read TGTGCCAGCAGCGCAGGGGGCGCCGATGAAAAACTGTTTTTT.

V usage is TRBV5-4 and J usage is TRBJ2-1, with a possible D match to TRBD2 (5 bases). V lost 0 bases to trimming and J lost 9 bases, with 13 bases between them. Germline V gene lookup returns CDR1 SGHNT and CDR2 YYREEE (reference sequence). The CDR3 is 14 residues long. CDR3 DNA: TGTGCCAGCAGCTTGGGCGACGTTGGAGGTGAGCAGTTCTTC. Translated: CASSLGDVGGEQFF.

This clonotype was counted between two and nine times. The chain couples TRBV29-1 to TRBJ1-2, with TRBD1 identical over 7 bases. The CDR3 length is 13 residues. V was pared by 7 bases and J by 1 base, with 6 bases of the junction left unmatched. The germline CDR1 and CDR2 sequences are SQVTM and ANQGSEA. CDR3 amino acids: CSGRQGDNYGYTF. CDR3 nucleotides: TGCAGCGGCAGACAGGGTGATAACTATGGCTACACCTTC.

The chain is built from TRBV2 and TRBJ2-2; perhaps TRBD2 as D (6 bases). Germline V gene sequence: CDR1 SNHLY, CDR2 FYNNEI. The CDR3 totals 14 residues. Trimming removed 3 bases at V and 4 bases at J, with 9 bases between. CDR3 loop: CASSETRSTGELFF. Here the CDR3 DNA reads TGTGCCAGCAGTGAGACTAGATCCACCGGGGAGCTGTTTTTT.

This clonotype has ten or more counts. This CDR3 reads CASSYGTGGPYEQYF. The CDR3 DNA sequence: TGTGCCAGCAGTTACGGGACAGGGGGCCCCTACGAGCAGTACTTC. This chain uses TRBV6-6 with TRBJ2-7; 12 nucleotides agree with TRBD1. The CDR3 consists of 15 residues. The ends lost 2 bases at V and 2 bases at J; junction bases unmatched: 1. Germline V gene lookup returns CDR1 MNHNY and CDR2 SVGAGI (reference sequence).

Ten or more counts support this clonotype. CDR3 sequence: CASSNQGRGETQYF. As DNA, the CDR3 is TGTGCCAGCAGCAATCAGGGGAGGGGAGAGACCCAGTACTTC. The rearrangement joins TRBV7-2 to TRBJ2-5, with TRBD2 as a possible D gene (7 bases). In germline, CDR1 is SGHTA, CDR2 FQGNSA. The CDR3 length is 14 residues. The V end was cut by 5 bases, the J end by 4 bases, with 14 bases between.

This clonotype was found many times. The V gene is TRBV7-9, the J gene TRBJ2-3; D unclear. Germline V CDR1 and CDR2: SEHNR, FQNEAQ (reference sequence). This CDR3 comprises 14 residues. V lost 2 bases and J 3 bases, leaving 9 bases between the germline ends. The CDR3 spells CASSLSQGTDTQYF. The DNA of the CDR3 is TGTGCCAGCAGCTTATCGCAAGGAACAGATACGCAGTATTTT. The complete variable domain, with remaining parts taken from reference TRBV7-9 and TRBJ2-3, reads DTGVSQNPRHKITKRGQNVTFRCDPISEHNRLYWYRQTLGQGPEFLTYFQNEAQLEKSRLLSDRFSAERPKGSFSTLEIQRTEQGDSAMYLCASSLSQGTDTQYFGPGTRLTVL.

This clonotype was recorded a few times. This rearrangement joins TRBV29-1 to TRBJ2-5; D may correspond to TRBD1 or TRBD2 (6 bases each). Germline V CDR1 and CDR2: SQVTM, ANQGSEA. There are 14 residues in the CDR3. The V end was cut by 7 bases, the J end by 5 bases, with 20 bases between. The CDR3 protein is CSARLRGGGETQYF. The CDR3 coding sequence is TGCAGCGCTAGGCTCAGGGGAGGCGGGGAGACCCAGTACTTC.